One TCR beta chain is described in this entry. Only in-frame clones appear in the TCRdb table, and some are missing; sequencing was by immunoSEQ multiplex PCR. The sample includes some 100,000 clones, 85% of them seen just once. The sample is drawn from a study of blood T cell repertoires in COVID-19. For the study at large: T cells, B-cell-depleted T cells, or PBMCs supplied cDNA or gDNA.

The CDR3 covers 13 residues. The germline V gene has CDR1 MNHEY and CDR2 SVGAGI. V dropped 9 bases and J dropped 4 bases, with 13 bases sitting between them. The sequence came from a human donor in a cohort sampled during active COVID-19. The gene calls are TRBV6-5 and TRBJ1-5; TRBD1 is a possible D gene (6 bases). The source material was peripheral blood. CDR3 sequence (DNA): TGTGCCAGTGCCCGGACAGTTAATCAGCCCCAGCATTTT. Encoded protein: CASARTVNQPQHF.